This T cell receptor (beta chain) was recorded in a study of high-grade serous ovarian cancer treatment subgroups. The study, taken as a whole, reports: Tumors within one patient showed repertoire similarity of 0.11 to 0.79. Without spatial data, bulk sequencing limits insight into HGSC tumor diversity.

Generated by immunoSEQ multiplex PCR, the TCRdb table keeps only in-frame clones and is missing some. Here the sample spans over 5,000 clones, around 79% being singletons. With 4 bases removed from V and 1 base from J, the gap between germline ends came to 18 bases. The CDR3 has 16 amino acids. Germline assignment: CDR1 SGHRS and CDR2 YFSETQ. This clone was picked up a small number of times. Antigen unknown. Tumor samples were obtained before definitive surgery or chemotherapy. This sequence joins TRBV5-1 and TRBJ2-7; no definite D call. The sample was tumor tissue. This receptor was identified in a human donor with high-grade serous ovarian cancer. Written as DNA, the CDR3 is TGCGCCAGCAGCAAAGGGTTACCTGTCCTGTCCTACGAGCAGTACTTC. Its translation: CASSKGLPVLSYEQYF.